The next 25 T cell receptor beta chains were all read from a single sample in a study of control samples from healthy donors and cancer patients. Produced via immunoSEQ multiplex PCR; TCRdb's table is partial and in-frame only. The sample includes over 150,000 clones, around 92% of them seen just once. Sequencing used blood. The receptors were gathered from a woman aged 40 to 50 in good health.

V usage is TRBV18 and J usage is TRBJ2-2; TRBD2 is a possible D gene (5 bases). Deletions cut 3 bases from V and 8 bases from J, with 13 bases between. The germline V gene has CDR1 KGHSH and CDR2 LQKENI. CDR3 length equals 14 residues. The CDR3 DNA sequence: TGTGCCAGCTCACCGGACTTGTTTTCGGGGGAGCTGTTTTTT. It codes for CASSPDLFSGELFF.

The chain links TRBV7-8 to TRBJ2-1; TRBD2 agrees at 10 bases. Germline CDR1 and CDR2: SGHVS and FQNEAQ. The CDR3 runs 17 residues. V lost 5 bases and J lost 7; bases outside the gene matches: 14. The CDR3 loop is CASSQLRSGGAWNEQFF. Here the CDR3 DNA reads TGTGCCAGCAGCCAACTAAGAAGCGGGGGGGCATGGAATGAGCAGTTCTTC.

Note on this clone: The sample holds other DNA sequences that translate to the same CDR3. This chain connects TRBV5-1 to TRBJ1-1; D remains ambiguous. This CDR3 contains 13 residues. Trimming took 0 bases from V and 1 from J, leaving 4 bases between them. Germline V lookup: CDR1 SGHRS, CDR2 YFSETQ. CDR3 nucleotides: TGCGCCAGCAGCTTGGAAGGGAACACTGAAGCTTTCTTT. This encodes CASSLEGNTEAFF. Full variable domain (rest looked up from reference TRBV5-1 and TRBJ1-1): KAGVTQTPRYLIKTRGQQVTLSCSPISGHRSVSWYQQTPGQGLQFLFEYFSETQRNKGNFPGRFSGRQFSNSRSEMNVSTLELGDSALYLCASSLEGNTEAFFGQGTRLTVV.

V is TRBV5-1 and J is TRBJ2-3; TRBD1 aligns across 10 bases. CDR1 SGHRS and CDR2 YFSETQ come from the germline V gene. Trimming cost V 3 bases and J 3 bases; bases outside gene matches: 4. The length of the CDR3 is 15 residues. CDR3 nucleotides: TGCGCCAGCAGCTGGGACAGGGGAGGGACAGATACGCAGTATTTT. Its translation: CASSWDRGGTDTQYF.

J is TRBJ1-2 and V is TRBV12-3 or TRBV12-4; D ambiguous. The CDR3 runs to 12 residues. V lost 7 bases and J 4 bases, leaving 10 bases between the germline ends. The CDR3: CASTIGVYGYTF. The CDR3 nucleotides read TGTGCCAGCACCATCGGGGTCTATGGCTACACCTTC.

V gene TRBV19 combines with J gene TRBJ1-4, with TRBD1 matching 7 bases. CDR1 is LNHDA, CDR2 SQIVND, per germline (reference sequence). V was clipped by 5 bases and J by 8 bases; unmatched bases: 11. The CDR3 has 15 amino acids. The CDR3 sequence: CASSPQTGSGEKLFF. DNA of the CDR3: TGTGCCAGTAGTCCCCAGACAGGGTCGGGGGAAAAACTGTTTTTT.

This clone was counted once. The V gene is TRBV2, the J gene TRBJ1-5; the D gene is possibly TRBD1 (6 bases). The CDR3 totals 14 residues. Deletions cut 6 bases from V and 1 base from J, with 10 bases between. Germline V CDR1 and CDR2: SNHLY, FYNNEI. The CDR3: CASSTGNSNQPQHF. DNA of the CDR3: TGTGCCAGCAGCACAGGGAACAGCAATCAGCCCCAGCATTTT.

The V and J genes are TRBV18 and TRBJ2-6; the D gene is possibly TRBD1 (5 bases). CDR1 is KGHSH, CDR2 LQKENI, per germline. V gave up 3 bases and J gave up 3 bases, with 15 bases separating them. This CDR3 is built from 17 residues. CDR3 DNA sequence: TGTGCCAGCTCACCCACAGGCGCCCTCTTTGGGGCCAACGTCCTGACTTTC. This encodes CASSPTGALFGANVLTF. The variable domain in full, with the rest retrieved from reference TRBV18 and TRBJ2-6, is NAGVMQNPRHLVRRRGQEARLRCSPMKGHSHVYWYRQLPEEGLKFMVYLQKENIIDESGMPKERFSAEFPKEGPSILRIQQVVRGDSAAYFCASSPTGALFGANVLTFGAGSRLTVL.

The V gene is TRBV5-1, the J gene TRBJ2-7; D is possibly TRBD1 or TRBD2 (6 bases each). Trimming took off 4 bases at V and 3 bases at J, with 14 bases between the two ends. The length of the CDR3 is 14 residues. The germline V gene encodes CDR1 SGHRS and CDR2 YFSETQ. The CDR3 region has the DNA TGCGCCAGCAGCAGGGACACCGGGAGCTACGAGCAGTACTTC. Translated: CASSRDTGSYEQYF.

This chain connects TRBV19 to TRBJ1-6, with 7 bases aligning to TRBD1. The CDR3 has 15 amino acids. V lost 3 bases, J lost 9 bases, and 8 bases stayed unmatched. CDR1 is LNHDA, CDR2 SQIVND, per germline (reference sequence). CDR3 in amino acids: CASSMATGIGSPLHF. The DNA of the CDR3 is TGTGCCAGTAGTATGGCGACAGGGATAGGTTCACCCCTCCACTTT.

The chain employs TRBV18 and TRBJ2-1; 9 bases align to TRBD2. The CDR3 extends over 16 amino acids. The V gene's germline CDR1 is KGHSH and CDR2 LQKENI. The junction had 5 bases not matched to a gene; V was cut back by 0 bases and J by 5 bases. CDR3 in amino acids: CASSPPNAGGNNEQFF. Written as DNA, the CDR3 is TGTGCCAGCTCACCACCTAATGCGGGGGGGAACAATGAGCAGTTCTTC. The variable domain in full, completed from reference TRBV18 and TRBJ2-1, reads NAGVMQNPRHLVRRRGQEARLRCSPMKGHSHVYWYRQLPEEGLKFMVYLQKENIIDESGMPKERFSAEFPKEGPSILRIQQVVRGDSAAYFCASSPPNAGGNNEQFFGPGTRLTVL.

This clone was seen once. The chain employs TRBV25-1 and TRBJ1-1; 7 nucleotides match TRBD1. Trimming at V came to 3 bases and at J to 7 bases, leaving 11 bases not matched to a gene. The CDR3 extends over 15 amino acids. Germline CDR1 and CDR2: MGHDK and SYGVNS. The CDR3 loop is CASSDPHQGESEAFF. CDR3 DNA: TGTGCCAGCAGTGATCCCCATCAGGGGGAGAGTGAAGCTTTCTTT.

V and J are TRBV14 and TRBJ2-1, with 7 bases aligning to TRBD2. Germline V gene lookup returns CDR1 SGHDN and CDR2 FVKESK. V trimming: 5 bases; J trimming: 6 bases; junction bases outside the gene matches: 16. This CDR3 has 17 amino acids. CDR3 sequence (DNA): TGTGCCAGCAGCTCCCCGGGGGGACTCTCCCGGGGCAATGAGCAGTTCTTC. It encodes CASSSPGGLSRGNEQFF.

CDR3: CASSNRDRAGDGYTF. DNA for the CDR3: TGCGCCAGCAGCAACCGGGACAGGGCGGGAGATGGCTACACCTTC. V gene TRBV5-1 combines with J gene TRBJ1-2; 9 bases match TRBD1. The CDR3 spans 15 residues. Germline CDR1 reads SGHRS; CDR2 reads YFSETQ. The ends lost 4 bases at V and 6 bases at J; junction bases unmatched: 10.

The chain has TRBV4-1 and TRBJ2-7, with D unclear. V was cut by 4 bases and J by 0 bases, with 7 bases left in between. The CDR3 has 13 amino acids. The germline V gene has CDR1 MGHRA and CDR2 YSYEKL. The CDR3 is CASSRAFSYEQYF. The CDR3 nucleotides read TGCGCCAGCAGCCGGGCCTTCTCCTACGAGCAGTACTTC.

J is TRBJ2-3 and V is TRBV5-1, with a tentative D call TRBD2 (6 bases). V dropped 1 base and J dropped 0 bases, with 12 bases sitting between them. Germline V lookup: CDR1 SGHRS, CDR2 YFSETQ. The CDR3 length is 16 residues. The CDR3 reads CASSLTPGVSTDTQYF. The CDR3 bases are TGCGCCAGCAGCTTGACCCCGGGGGTAAGCACAGATACGCAGTATTTT. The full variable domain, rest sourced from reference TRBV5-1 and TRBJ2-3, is KAGVTQTPRYLIKTRGQQVTLSCSPISGHRSVSWYQQTPGQGLQFLFEYFSETQRNKGNFPGRFSGRQFSNSRSEMNVSTLELGDSALYLCASSLTPGVSTDTQYFGPGTRLTVL.

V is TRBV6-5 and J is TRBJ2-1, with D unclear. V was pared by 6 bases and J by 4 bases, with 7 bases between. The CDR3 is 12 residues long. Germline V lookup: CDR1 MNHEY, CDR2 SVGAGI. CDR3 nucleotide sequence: TGTGCCAGCAGCCCCGGATACAATGAGCAGTTCTTC. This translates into CASSPGYNEQFF.

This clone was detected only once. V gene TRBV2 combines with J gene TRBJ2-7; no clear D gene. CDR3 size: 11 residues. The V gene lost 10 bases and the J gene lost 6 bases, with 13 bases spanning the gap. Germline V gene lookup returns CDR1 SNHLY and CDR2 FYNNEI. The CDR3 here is CAMVSRREQYF. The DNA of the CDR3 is TGTGCCATGGTGAGTCGGCGCGAGCAGTACTTC.

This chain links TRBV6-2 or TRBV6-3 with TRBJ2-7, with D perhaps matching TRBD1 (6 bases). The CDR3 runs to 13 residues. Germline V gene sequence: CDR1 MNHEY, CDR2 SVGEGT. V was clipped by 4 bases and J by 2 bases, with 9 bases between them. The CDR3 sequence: CASSSQGAYEQYF. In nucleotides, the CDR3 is TGTGCCAGCAGTTCACAGGGCGCCTACGAGCAGTACTTC.

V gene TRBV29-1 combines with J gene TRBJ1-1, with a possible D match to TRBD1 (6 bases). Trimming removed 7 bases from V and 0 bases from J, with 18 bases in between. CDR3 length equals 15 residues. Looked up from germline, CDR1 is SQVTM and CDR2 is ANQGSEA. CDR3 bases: TGCAGCGCCCGGGGGGCAGCATCTATGAACACTGAAGCTTTCTTT. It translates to CSARGAASMNTEAFF.

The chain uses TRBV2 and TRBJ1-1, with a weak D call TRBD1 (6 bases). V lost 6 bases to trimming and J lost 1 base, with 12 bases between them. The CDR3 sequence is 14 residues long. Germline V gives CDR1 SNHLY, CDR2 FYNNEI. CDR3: CASSRRTANTEAFF. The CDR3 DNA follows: TGTGCCAGCAGCCGCCGGACAGCGAACACTGAAGCTTTCTTT. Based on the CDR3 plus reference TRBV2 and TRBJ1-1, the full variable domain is EPEVTQTPSHQVTQMGQEVILRCVPISNHLYFYWYRQILGQKVEFLVSFYNNEISEKSEIFDDQFSVERPDGSNFTLKIRSTKLEDSAMYFCASSRRTANTEAFFGQGTRLTVV.

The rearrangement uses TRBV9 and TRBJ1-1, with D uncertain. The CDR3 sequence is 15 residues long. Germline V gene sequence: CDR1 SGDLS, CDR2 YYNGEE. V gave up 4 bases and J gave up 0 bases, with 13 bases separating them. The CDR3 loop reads CASSPWSDMNTEAFF. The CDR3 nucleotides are TGTGCCAGCAGCCCCTGGAGCGACATGAACACTGAAGCTTTCTTT.

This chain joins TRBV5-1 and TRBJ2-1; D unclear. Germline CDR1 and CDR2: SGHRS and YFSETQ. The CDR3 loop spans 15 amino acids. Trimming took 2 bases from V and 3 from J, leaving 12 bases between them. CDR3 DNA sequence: TGCGCCAGCAGCTTAAGTAGTGGTCTCTACAATGAGCAGTTCTTC. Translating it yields CASSLSSGLYNEQFF.

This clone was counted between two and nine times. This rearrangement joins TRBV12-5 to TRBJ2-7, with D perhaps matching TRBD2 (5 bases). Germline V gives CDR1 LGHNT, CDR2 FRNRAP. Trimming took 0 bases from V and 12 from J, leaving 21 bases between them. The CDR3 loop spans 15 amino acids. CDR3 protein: CASGLVGGSPNPPYF. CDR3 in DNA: TGTGCTAGTGGTTTGGTAGGAGGCTCACCCAACCCCCCGTACTTC.

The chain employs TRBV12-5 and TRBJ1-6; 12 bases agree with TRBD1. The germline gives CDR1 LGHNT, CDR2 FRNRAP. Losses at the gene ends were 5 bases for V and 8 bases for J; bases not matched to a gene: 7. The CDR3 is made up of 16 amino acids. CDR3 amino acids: CASGTGTGGLDSPLHF. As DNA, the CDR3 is TGTGCTAGTGGTACCGGGACAGGGGGCTTGGATTCACCCCTCCACTTT.